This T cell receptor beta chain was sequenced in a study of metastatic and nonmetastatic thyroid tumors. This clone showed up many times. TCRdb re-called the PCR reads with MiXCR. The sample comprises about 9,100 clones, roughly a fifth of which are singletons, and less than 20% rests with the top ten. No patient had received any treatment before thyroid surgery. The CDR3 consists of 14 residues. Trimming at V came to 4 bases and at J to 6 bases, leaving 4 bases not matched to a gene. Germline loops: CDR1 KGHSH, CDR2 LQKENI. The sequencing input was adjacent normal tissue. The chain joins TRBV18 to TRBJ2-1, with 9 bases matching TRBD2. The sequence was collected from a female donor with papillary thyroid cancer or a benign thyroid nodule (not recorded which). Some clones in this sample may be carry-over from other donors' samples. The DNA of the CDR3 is TGTGCCAGCTCACAACTAGCGGGCGTCAATGAGCAGTTCTTC. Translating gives CASSQLAGVNEQFF.